This T cell receptor beta chain was sequenced in a study of neurological immune-mediated disorders. Findings and limits, study-wide: In HTLV-1-associated myelopathy, TCR clonal expansion was greatest, and in multiple sclerosis it was least, below healthy controls.

V was clipped by 3 bases and J by 4 bases, with 13 bases between them. Per germline, CDR1 SGDLS and CDR2 YYNGEE. The CDR3 contains 14 residues. 5'RACE generated cDNA with 10-nucleotide random UMIs. MiXCR, run by TCRdb on the 5' RACE reads, gives a single entry per CDR3 protein. The table records around 30,000 distinct CDR3 sequences, about 4.1% of them present only once. This clonotype came up many times. Its antigen remains unknown. This clonotype originated in a woman between 40 and 55 years old in good health. The sequenced sample was CD4+ T cells from blood. V is TRBV9 and J is TRBJ1-1, with a tentative D call TRBD1 (6 bases). Written as DNA, the CDR3 is TGTGCCAGCAGCGCAATAACAGGGCCCACTGAAGCTTTCTTT. It codes for CASSAITGPTEAFF.